These T cell receptor beta chains were read from a single sample in a study of blood T cell repertoires in COVID-19. Generated by immunoSEQ multiplex PCR, the TCRdb table keeps only in-frame clones and is missing some. Of roughly 220,000 clones in the sample, about 80% were seen once. Source material: peripheral blood. Every receptor here comes from a woman younger than 45 who had recovered from COVID-19. Both conserved end residues are part of each CDR3. A D gene is named only where the DNA matches it firmly. The size field is filled for only some rows; it gives once, few, many or a size class.

d_gene: TRBD1
j_gene: TRBJ2-7
abundance: -
v_gene: TRBV5-1
CDR3aa: CASSSGTGREQYF
CDR3nt: TGCGCCAGCAGCTCTGGGACAGGGAGGGAGCAGTACTTC

d_gene: TRBD1
j_gene: TRBJ2-3
abundance: -
v_gene: TRBV5-6
CDR3aa: CASSLAYRGRTDTQYF
CDR3nt: TGTGCCAGCAGCTTGGCCTACAGGGGGCGCACAGATACGCAGTATTTT

d_gene: -
j_gene: TRBJ2-7
abundance: few
v_gene: TRBV11-2
CDR3aa: CASSLQGFSYEQYF
CDR3nt: TGTGCCAGCAGCTTACAGGGGTTCTCCTACGAGCAGTACTTC

d_gene: TRBD1
j_gene: TRBJ1-1
abundance: once
v_gene: TRBV30
CDR3aa: CAGDKTGAGTEAFF
CDR3nt: TGTGCCGGGGATAAGACAGGGGCGGGTACTGAAGCTTTCTTT

d_gene: -
j_gene: TRBJ2-1
abundance: -
v_gene: TRBV3-1/TRBV3-2
CDR3aa: CASSLGYVGVLYNEQFF
CDR3nt: TGTGCCAGCAGCCTCGGCTACGTGGGAGTCTTGTACAATGAGCAGTTCTTC

d_gene: -
j_gene: TRBJ1-1
abundance: once
v_gene: TRBV6-4
CDR3aa: CASSRSLNTEAFF
CDR3nt: TGTGCCAGCAGCCGCAGTTTGAACACTGAAGCTTTCTTT

d_gene: -
j_gene: TRBJ1-6
abundance: -
v_gene: TRBV5-4
CDR3aa: CASSDLQGGPGNSPLHF
CDR3nt: TGTGCCAGCAGCGACCTACAGGGTGGACCGGGGAATTCACCCCTCCACTTT

d_gene: -
j_gene: TRBJ1-2
abundance: -
v_gene: TRBV28
CDR3aa: CASSLDGNYGYTF
CDR3nt: TGTGCCAGCAGCCTAGACGGAAACTATGGCTACACCTTC

d_gene: TRBD1
j_gene: TRBJ1-2
abundance: once
v_gene: TRBV4-1
CDR3aa: CASSLGTGGSYGYTF
CDR3nt: TGCGCCAGCAGCCTTGGTACAGGGGGGAGCTATGGCTACACCTTC

d_gene: -
j_gene: TRBJ2-7
abundance: -
v_gene: TRBV7-9
CDR3aa: CASSFLGGPGFGEQYF
CDR3nt: TGTGCCAGCAGCTTCCTAGGGGGACCGGGATTTGGCGAGCAGTACTTC

d_gene: TRBD2
j_gene: TRBJ2-2
abundance: few
v_gene: TRBV24-1
CDR3aa: CATSDFRGGSTGELFF
CDR3nt: TGTGCCACCAGTGATTTCCGGGGGGGGAGCACCGGGGAGCTGTTTTTT